Sequencing of this T cell receptor (beta chain) was carried out in a study of response to subunit inactivated influenza vaccine. The germline gives CDR1 SGHRS, CDR2 YFSETQ. V dropped 7 bases and J dropped 0 bases, with 13 bases sitting between them. This CDR3 region has 14 residues. Broader study findings: A suggestion made by the authors is that each seasonal influenza vaccination recruits few new T cells.

TCRdb used MiXCR to reprocess the RT-PCR reads, holding one entry per CDR3 protein. The table records a few hundred thousand distinct CDR3 sequences, just over 20% of them present only once. The table lists this clonotype with many counts. Its target is not known. This receptor was obtained from a man aged 50-75 years who received an inactivated influenza vaccine. The genes are TRBV5-1 and TRBJ1-1; D ambiguous. The material sequenced was PBMCs from blood, taken about 20 months after vaccination. CDR3 loop: CASRASVMNTEAFF. For the CDR3, the DNA is TGCGCCAGCCGCGCATCAGTCATGAACACTGAAGCTTTCTTT.